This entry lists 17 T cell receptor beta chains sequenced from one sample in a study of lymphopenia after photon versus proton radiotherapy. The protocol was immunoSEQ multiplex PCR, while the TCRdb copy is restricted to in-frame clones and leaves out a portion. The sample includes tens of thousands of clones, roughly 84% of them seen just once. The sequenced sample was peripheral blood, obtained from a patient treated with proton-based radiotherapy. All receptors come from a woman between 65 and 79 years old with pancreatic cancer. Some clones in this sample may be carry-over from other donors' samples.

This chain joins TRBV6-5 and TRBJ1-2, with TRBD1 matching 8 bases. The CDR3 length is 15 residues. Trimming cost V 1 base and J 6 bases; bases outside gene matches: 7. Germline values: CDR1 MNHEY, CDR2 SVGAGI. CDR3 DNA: TGTGCCAGCAGTTACTTAAGGACAGGGAGAGATGGCTACACCTTC. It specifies CASSYLRTGRDGYTF.

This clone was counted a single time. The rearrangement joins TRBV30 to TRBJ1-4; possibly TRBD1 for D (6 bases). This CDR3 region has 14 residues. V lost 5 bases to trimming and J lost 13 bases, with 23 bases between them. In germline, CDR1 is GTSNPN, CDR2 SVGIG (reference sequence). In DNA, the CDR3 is TGTGCCTGGGGAGGACAGTTCCGGACGGGTGTACTGTTTTTT. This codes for CAWGGQFRTGVLFF.

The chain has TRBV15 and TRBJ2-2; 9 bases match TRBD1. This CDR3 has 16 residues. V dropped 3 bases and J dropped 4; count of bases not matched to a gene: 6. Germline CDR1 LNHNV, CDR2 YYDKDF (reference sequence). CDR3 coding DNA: TGTGCCACCAGCAGGGAAGGACAGGGGAGCACCGGGGAGCTGTTTTTT. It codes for CATSREGQGSTGELFF.

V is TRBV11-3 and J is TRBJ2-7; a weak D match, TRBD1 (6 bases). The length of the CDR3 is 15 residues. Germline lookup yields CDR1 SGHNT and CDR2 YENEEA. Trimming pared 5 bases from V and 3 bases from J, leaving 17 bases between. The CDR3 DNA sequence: TGTGCCAGCAGCCCCAGCCTGGGACAAGACTACGAGCAGTACTTC. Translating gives CASSPSLGQDYEQYF.

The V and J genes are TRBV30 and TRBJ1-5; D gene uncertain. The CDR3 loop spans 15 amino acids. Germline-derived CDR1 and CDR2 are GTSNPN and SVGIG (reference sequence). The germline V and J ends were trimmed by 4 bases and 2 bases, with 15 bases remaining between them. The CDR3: CAWNRRGGGNQPQHF. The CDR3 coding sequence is TGTGCCTGGAATCGTCGGGGAGGAGGCAATCAGCCCCAGCATTTT.

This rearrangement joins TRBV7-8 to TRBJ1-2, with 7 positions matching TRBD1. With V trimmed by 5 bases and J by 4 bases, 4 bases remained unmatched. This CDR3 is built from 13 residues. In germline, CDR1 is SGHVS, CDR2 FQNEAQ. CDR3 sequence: CASSIGGGYGYTF. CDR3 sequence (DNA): TGTGCCAGCAGCATAGGGGGCGGCTATGGCTACACCTTC. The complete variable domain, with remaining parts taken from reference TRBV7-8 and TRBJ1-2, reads GAGVSQSPRYKVAKRGQDVALRCDPISGHVSLFWYQQALGQGPEFLTYFQNEAQLDKSGLPSDRFFAERPEGSVSTLKIQRTQQEDSAVYLCASSIGGGYGYTFGSGTRLTVV.

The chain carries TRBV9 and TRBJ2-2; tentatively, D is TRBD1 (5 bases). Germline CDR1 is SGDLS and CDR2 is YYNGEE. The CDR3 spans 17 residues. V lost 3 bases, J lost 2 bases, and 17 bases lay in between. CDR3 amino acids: CASSGAAGQLNTGELFF. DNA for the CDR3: TGTGCCAGCAGCGGAGCCGCTGGACAACTTAACACCGGGGAGCTGTTTTTT.

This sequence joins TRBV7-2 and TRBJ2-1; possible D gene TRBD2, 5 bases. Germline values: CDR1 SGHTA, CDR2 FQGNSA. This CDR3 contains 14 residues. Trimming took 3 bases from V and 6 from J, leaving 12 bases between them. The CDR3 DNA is TGTGCCAGCAGCTTGGCTGGACTGAGCAATGAGCAGTTCTTC. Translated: CASSLAGLSNEQFF.

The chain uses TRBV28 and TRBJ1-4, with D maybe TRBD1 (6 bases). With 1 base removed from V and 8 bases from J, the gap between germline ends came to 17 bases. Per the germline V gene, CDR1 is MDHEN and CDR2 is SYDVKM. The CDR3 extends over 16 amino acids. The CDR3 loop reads CASSLSGGGGEEKLFF. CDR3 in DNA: TGTGCCAGCAGTTTATCCGGCGGAGGGGGAGAGGAAAAACTGTTTTTT.

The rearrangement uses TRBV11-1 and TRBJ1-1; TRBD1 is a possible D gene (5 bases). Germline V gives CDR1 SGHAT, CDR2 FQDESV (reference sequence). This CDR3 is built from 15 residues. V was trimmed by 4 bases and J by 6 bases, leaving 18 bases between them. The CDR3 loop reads CASSSLGSRAAEAFF. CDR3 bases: TGTGCCAGCAGCTCCCTAGGGAGCAGGGCCGCTGAAGCTTTCTTT.

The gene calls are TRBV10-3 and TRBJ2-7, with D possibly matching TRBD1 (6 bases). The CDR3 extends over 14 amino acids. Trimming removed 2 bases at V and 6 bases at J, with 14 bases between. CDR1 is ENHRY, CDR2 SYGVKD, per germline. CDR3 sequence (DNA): TGTGCCATCAGTGAGAATCAAGGGGGAGCCGAGCAGTACTTC. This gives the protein CAISENQGGAEQYF.

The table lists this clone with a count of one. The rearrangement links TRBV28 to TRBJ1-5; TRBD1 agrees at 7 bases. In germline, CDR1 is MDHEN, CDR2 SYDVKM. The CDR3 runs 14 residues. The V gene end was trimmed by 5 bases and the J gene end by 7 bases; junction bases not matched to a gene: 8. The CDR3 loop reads CASSPTGVWQPQHF. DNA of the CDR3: TGTGCCAGCAGTCCTACAGGGGTTTGGCAGCCCCAGCATTTT.

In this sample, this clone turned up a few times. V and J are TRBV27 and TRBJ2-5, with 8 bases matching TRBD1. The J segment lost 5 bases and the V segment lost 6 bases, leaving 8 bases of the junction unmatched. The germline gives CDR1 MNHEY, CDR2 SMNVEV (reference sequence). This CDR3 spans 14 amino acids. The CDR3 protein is CASSSGTGRETQYF. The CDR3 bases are TGTGCCAGCAGCTCCGGGACAGGCAGGGAGACCCAGTACTTC.

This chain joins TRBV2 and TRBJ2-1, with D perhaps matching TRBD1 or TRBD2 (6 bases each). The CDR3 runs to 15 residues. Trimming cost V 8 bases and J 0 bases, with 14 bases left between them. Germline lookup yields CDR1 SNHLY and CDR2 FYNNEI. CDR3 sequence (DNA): TGTGCCAGCGAAGGGGGGAGTGGCTCCTACAATGAGCAGTTCTTC. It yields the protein CASEGGSGSYNEQFF.

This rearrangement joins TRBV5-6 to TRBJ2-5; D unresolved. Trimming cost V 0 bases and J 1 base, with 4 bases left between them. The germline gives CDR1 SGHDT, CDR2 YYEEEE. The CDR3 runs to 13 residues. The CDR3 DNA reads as TGTGCCAGCAGCTTGGTCCCCCAAGAGACCCAGTACTTC. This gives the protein CASSLVPQETQYF.

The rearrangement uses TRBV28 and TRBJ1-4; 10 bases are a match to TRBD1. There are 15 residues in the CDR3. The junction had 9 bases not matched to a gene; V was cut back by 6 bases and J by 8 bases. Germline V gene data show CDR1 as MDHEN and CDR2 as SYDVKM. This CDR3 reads CASSRRTGGDEKLFF. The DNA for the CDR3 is TGTGCCAGCAGCCGCCGGACAGGGGGAGACGAAAAACTGTTTTTT.

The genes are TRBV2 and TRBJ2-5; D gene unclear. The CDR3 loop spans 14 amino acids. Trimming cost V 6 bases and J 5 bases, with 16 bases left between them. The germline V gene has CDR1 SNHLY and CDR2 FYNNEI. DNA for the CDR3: TGTGCCAGCAGAGGCCCGATTAGTCAGGAGACCCAGTACTTC. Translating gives CASRGPISQETQYF. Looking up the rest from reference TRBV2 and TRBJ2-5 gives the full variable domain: EPEVTQTPSHQVTQMGQEVILRCVPISNHLYFYWYRQILGQKVEFLVSFYNNEISEKSEIFDDQFSVERPDGSNFTLKIRSTKLEDSAMYFCASRGPISQETQYFGPGTRLLVL.